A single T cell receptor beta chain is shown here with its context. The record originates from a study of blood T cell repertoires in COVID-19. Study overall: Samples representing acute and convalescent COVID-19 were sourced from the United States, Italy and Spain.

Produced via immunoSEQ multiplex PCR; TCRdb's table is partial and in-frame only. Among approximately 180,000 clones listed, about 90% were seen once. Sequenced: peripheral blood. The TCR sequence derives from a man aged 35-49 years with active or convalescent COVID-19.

This chain's CDR3 is CASSPGQGRETQYF. CDR3 bases: TGTGCCAGCTCACCAGGTCAGGGCCGGGAGACCCAGTACTTC. The genes are TRBV18 and TRBJ2-5, with D possibly TRBD1 on 5 matching bases. V dropped 2 bases and J dropped 5 bases, with 12 bases sitting between them. Germline values: CDR1 KGHSH, CDR2 LQKENI. The CDR3 is 14 amino acids.